Listed below are T cell receptor beta chains from one sample, sequenced in a study of technical replicates of blood from a few donors. Assay used: immunoSEQ multiplex PCR; TCRdb lists only in-frame clones, some missing. The repertoire includes roughly 100,000 clones, around 95% of them detected once, and approximately 0.22% sits in the top ten. Sequenced material: T cells isolated from PBMCs. The receptor set was obtained from a human donor in good health. CDR3s include the opening cysteine and the closing phenylalanine or tryptophan. The D gene is left open where the match is weak.

D gene: NA; J gene: TRBJ1-3; V gene: TRBV5-8; CDR3 protein: CASSGGGGYGNTIYF; CDR3 DNA: TGTGCCAGCAGCGGCGGGGGAGGGTACGGAAACACCATATATTTT
D gene: NA; J gene: TRBJ1-5; V gene: TRBV19; CDR3 protein: CASSIETGAQPQHF; CDR3 DNA: TGTGCCAGTAGTATAGAGACAGGCGCCCAGCCCCAGCATTTT
D gene: TRBD2; J gene: TRBJ2-1; V gene: TRBV27; CDR3 protein: CASWGLALDEQFF; CDR3 DNA: TGTGCCAGCTGGGGACTAGCGTTGGATGAGCAGTTCTTC
D gene: TRBD2; J gene: TRBJ2-3; V gene: TRBV14; CDR3 protein: CASSQESGNRSQDTQYF; CDR3 DNA: TGTGCCAGCAGCCAAGAAAGCGGGAACAGGTCACAGGATACGCAGTATTTT
D gene: NA; J gene: TRBJ2-7; V gene: TRBV10-3; CDR3 protein: CAISEGVGNSYEQYF; CDR3 DNA: TGTGCCATCAGTGAAGGCGTCGGGAACTCCTACGAGCAGTACTTC
D gene: TRBD2; J gene: TRBJ2-1; V gene: TRBV28; CDR3 protein: CASSFSGGVNEQFF; CDR3 DNA: TGTGCCAGCAGTTTTAGCGGGGGGGTCAATGAGCAGTTCTTC
D gene: TRBD1; J gene: TRBJ2-2; V gene: TRBV25-1; CDR3 protein: CASRGQATGELFF; CDR3 DNA: TGTGCCAGCCGCGGACAGGCAACCGGGGAGCTGTTTTTT
D gene: NA; J gene: TRBJ2-5; V gene: TRBV5-1; CDR3 protein: CASRARLEETQYF; CDR3 DNA: TGCGCCAGCAGGGCCAGGTTGGAAGAGACCCAGTACTTC
D gene: NA; J gene: TRBJ2-1; V gene: TRBV6-5; CDR3 protein: CASSYGPTSVNEQFF; CDR3 DNA: TGTGCCAGCAGTTATGGGCCCACAAGTGTTAATGAGCAGTTCTTC
D gene: TRBD2; J gene: TRBJ2-7; V gene: TRBV27; CDR3 protein: CASSRFPPLRTSGSREQYF; CDR3 DNA: TGTGCCAGCAGTCGGTTCCCCCCGCTCCGGACTAGCGGGAGTAGGGAGCAGTACTTC
D gene: NA; J gene: TRBJ1-5; V gene: TRBV7-9; CDR3 protein: CASSPAPGQPQHF; CDR3 DNA: TGTGCCAGCAGCCCGGCCCCGGGGCAGCCCCAGCATTTT
D gene: TRBD1; J gene: TRBJ2-1; V gene: TRBV7-3; CDR3 protein: CASSTPGQDYNEQFF; CDR3 DNA: TGTGCCAGCAGCACGCCGGGACAGGACTACAATGAGCAGTTCTTC
D gene: NA; J gene: TRBJ1-5; V gene: TRBV6-1; CDR3 protein: CASSEVGARSQPQHF; CDR3 DNA: TGTGCCAGCAGTGAAGTGGGGGCAAGAAGTCAGCCCCAGCATTTT
D gene: NA; J gene: TRBJ2-1; V gene: TRBV27; CDR3 protein: CASSTRDSRENYNEQFF; CDR3 DNA: TGTGCCAGCAGTACGAGGGACTCTCGAGAAAATTACAATGAGCAGTTCTTC
D gene: TRBD1; J gene: TRBJ2-5; V gene: TRBV6-5; CDR3 protein: CASRDRVGTQYF; CDR3 DNA: TGTGCCAGCAGGGACAGGGTCGGGACCCAGTACTTC
D gene: NA; J gene: TRBJ1-4; V gene: TRBV5-1; CDR3 protein: CASSQERLGEKLFF; CDR3 DNA: TGCGCCAGCAGCCAGGAAAGATTGGGTGAAAAACTGTTTTTT
D gene: TRBD1; J gene: TRBJ1-1; V gene: TRBV28; CDR3 protein: CASSSLTGYFSVGRTEAFF; CDR3 DNA: TGTGCCAGCAGTTCCCTGACAGGGTATTTTTCGGTGGGTCGCACTGAAGCTTTCTTT
D gene: TRBD1; J gene: TRBJ1-2; V gene: TRBV5-1; CDR3 protein: CASSLGATGWRANYGYTF; CDR3 DNA: TGCGCCAGCAGCTTGGGGGCGACAGGGTGGAGAGCTAACTATGGCTACACCTTC
D gene: NA; J gene: TRBJ1-1; V gene: TRBV7-9; CDR3 protein: CASSREYEAFF; CDR3 DNA: TGTGCCAGCAGCCGAGAATACGAAGCTTTCTTT
D gene: TRBD2; J gene: TRBJ2-1; V gene: TRBV28; CDR3 protein: CASSFSASGMEQFF; CDR3 DNA: TGTGCCAGCAGTTTCTCCGCTAGCGGGATGGAGCAGTTCTTC
D gene: TRBD1; J gene: TRBJ1-2; V gene: TRBV19; CDR3 protein: CASSLDRAYGYTF; CDR3 DNA: TGTGCCAGTAGTTTGGACAGGGCCTATGGCTACACCTTC
D gene: NA; J gene: TRBJ2-2; V gene: TRBV11-2; CDR3 protein: CASSLAPTGELFF; CDR3 DNA: TGTGCCAGCAGCTTAGCTCCCACCGGGGAGCTGTTTTTT